Listed here are 20 T cell receptor beta chains from one sample, sequenced in a study of T cell repertoires in cytomegalovirus infection. TCRdb analysed the reads with MiXCR anew, one entry per CDR3 protein. The repertoire holds 100,000 or so distinct CDR3 sequences, with approximately 16% as singletons. The sample comprised PBMCs. Receptors originate from a human donor in good health (CMV status not recorded). Some clones in this sample may be carry-over from other donors' samples.

Ten or more counts support this clonotype. The chain combines TRBV29-1 with TRBJ2-1, with 10 bases matching TRBD2. The CDR3 consists of 15 residues. The V and J ends lost 5 bases and 7 bases, in that order; junction bases with no gene match: 11. Germline V lookup: CDR1 SQVTM, CDR2 ANQGSEA. The CDR3 loop reads CSVSLLAGPGNEQFF. The CDR3 bases are TGCAGCGTTTCCCTACTAGCGGGGCCAGGAAATGAGCAGTTCTTC.

The V call is TRBV7-9, the J call TRBJ2-5; no reliable D call. This CDR3 has 14 amino acids. The germline V gene encodes CDR1 SEHNR and CDR2 FQNEAQ (reference sequence). V was cut by 2 bases and J by 3 bases, with 10 bases left in between. The CDR3, as DNA: TGTGCCAGCAGCTTAAGACCGCTCGAAGAGACCCAGTACTTC. It encodes CASSLRPLEETQYF.

Many counts were recorded for this clonotype. This rearrangement joins TRBV7-2 to TRBJ1-3; 9 bases line up with TRBD1. Germline CDR1 SGHTA, CDR2 FQGNSA. The CDR3 sequence is 15 residues long. The V segment lost 2 bases and the J segment 4 bases; nucleotides outside the gene matches: 3. In nucleotides, the CDR3 is TGTGCCAGCAGCTTAAGGGGACAGGGCGGAAACACCATATATTTT. Its translation is CASSLRGQGGNTIYF.

The chain links TRBV9 to TRBJ2-5, with a possible D match to TRBD2 (6 bases). Between the trimmed V and J ends, which lost 2 bases and 5 bases, there was a span of 19 bases. The germline V gene encodes CDR1 SGDLS and CDR2 YYNGEE. The CDR3 runs 16 residues. CDR3 sequence: CASSVAGFGGSETQYF. CDR3 DNA sequence: TGTGCCAGCAGCGTTGCGGGGTTTGGAGGATCCGAGACCCAGTACTTC.

This clonotype was found many times. The chain uses TRBV18 and TRBJ1-6, with TRBD1 identical over 7 bases. The CDR3 sequence is 16 residues long. CDR1 KGHSH and CDR2 LQKENI come from the germline V gene. J was trimmed by 8 bases and V by 5 bases; bases with no gene match: 12. The CDR3 DNA reads as TGTGCCAGCTCAGGAGGACAGGCCGGGGTGGATTCACCCCTCCACTTT. Its protein is CASSGGQAGVDSPLHF.

In this sample, this clonotype turned up a few times. This CDR3 reads CAIRGHGNTGELFF. The CDR3 DNA sequence: TGTGCCATCAGGGGACACGGGAACACCGGGGAGCTGTTTTTT. The chain recombines TRBV10-3 with TRBJ2-2; D might be TRBD1 (6 bases). The CDR3 contains 14 residues. The germline V gene has CDR1 ENHRY and CDR2 SYGVKD. Trimming took off 6 bases at V and 1 base at J, with 9 bases between the two ends.

The chain uses TRBV19 and TRBJ1-5, with D possibly matching TRBD1 (6 bases). The ends were cut back, 9 bases at V and 0 bases at J, with 12 bases in the middle. The CDR3 totals 14 residues. CDR1 and CDR2 (germline): LNHDA, SQIVND (reference sequence). The CDR3 protein is CASQQGYSNQPQHF. CDR3 nucleotides: TGTGCCAGCCAACAGGGCTATAGCAATCAGCCCCAGCATTTT.

This clonotype was seen a few times. The chain combines TRBV15 with TRBJ1-5; D possibly corresponds to TRBD1 (5 bases). CDR3 length: 13 residues. Germline V lookup: CDR1 LNHNV, CDR2 YYDKDF (reference sequence). Trimming removed 8 bases from V and 3 bases from J, with 11 bases in between. As DNA, the CDR3 is TGTGCCACCCGAGAGGGGATCAATCAGCCCCAGCATTTT. It encodes CATREGINQPQHF.

This clonotype appeared many times. The chain is built from TRBV18 and TRBJ1-4; D unclear. The V end was cut by 2 bases, the J end by 0 bases, with 25 bases between. This CDR3 comprises 21 residues. Germline values: CDR1 KGHSH, CDR2 LQKENI. The CDR3 nucleotides read TGTGCCAGCTCACCAAGGATGTTCTCGAACAGAAGCACCTCAACTAATGAAAAACTGTTTTTT. Its translation: CASSPRMFSNRSTSTNEKLFF. Looking up the rest from reference TRBV18 and TRBJ1-4 gives the full variable domain: NAGVMQNPRHLVRRRGQEARLRCSPMKGHSHVYWYRQLPEEGLKFMVYLQKENIIDESGMPKERFSAEFPKEGPSILRIQQVVRGDSAAYFCASSPRMFSNRSTSTNEKLFFGSGTQLSVL.

In this sample, this clonotype turned up many times. This CDR3 reads CASSLALVKETQYF. The CDR3, as DNA: TGTGCCAGCAGTTTAGCGCTCGTGAAAGAGACCCAGTACTTC. The chain carries TRBV12-3 or TRBV12-4 and TRBJ2-5; D is unresolved. V dropped 0 bases and J dropped 3 bases, with 8 bases sitting between them. This CDR3 region has 14 residues.

This clonotype was observed many times. V usage is TRBV7-2 and J usage is TRBJ1-3, with a possible D match to TRBD1 (5 bases). The CDR3 is made up of 15 amino acids. From germline, CDR1 is SGHTA and CDR2 FQGNSA. Trimming cost V 2 bases and J 2 bases, with 10 bases left between them. This CDR3 is CASSLRGNAGNTIYF. Here the CDR3 DNA reads TGTGCCAGCAGCTTAAGGGGTAACGCTGGAAACACCATATATTTT.

Only a few counts were recorded for this clonotype. The chain employs TRBV11-2 and TRBJ2-7; 8 bases line up with TRBD1. This CDR3 spans 14 amino acids. Germline CDR1 is SGHAT and CDR2 is FQNNGV. J was trimmed by 2 bases and V by 4 bases; bases with no gene match: 4. CDR3 residues: CASSSPGQAYEQYF. CDR3 nucleotides: TGTGCCAGCAGCTCACCGGGACAGGCCTACGAGCAGTACTTC.

The rearrangement links TRBV4-1 to TRBJ2-1; tentative D call: TRBD2 (6 bases). This CDR3 has 16 residues. Germline loops: CDR1 MGHRA, CDR2 YSYEKL. With 2 bases removed from V and 8 bases from J, the gap between germline ends came to 19 bases. The CDR3 is CASSQPGTLPVHEQFF. The CDR3 nucleotides read TGCGCCAGCAGCCAACCCGGGACTCTCCCCGTCCATGAGCAGTTCTTC.

This clonotype has just one count. The V gene is TRBV2, the J gene TRBJ2-3, with D perhaps TRBD2 (5 bases). The CDR3 is made up of 14 amino acids. The germline CDR1 and CDR2 sequences are SNHLY and FYNNEI. Trimming removed 1 base from V and 4 bases from J, with 9 bases in between. DNA for the CDR3: TGTGCCAGCAGTGAAGTAGCGACCGCAGATACGCAGTATTTT. Residues: CASSEVATADTQYF.

This clonotype showed up many times. CDR3 sequence: CASSLAAGGQGADEQYF. CDR3 bases: TGTGCCAGCAGCTTAGCGGCGGGGGGACAGGGGGCTGACGAGCAGTACTTC. V and J are TRBV7-6 and TRBJ2-7; 12 bases line up with TRBD1. Germline V gene sequence: CDR1 SGHVS, CDR2 FNYEAQ. The CDR3 consists of 17 residues. V was clipped by 0 bases and J by 5 bases; unmatched bases: 8.

This clonotype was found a few times. This chain uses TRBV5-1 with TRBJ2-1, with TRBD1 matching over 9 bases. The J segment lost 5 bases and the V segment lost 2 bases, leaving 5 bases of the junction unmatched. This CDR3 has 15 amino acids. The germline V gene has CDR1 SGHRS and CDR2 YFSETQ. As DNA, the CDR3 is TGCGCCAGCAGCTTTACAGGGGGCCGGAACAATGAGCAGTTCTTC. Protein: CASSFTGGRNNEQFF.

In this sample, this clonotype turned up a few times. V usage is TRBV19 and J usage is TRBJ1-5; no definite D call. CDR3 length equals 18 residues. Germline V gene data show CDR1 as LNHDA and CDR2 as SQIVND (reference sequence). The ends were cut back, 6 bases at V and 2 bases at J, with 23 bases in the middle. Here the CDR3 DNA reads TGTGCCAGTAGGACCGGGATAGAGGGAGGTATTGGCAATCAGCCCCAGCATTTT. Its translation is CASRTGIEGGIGNQPQHF.

This clonotype was counted a few times. In DNA form, the CDR3 reads TGTGCCACCGGAGAGGGGGCCTCCTACAATGAGCAGTTCTTC. Translating gives CATGEGASYNEQFF. The genes are TRBV12-3 or TRBV12-4 and TRBJ2-1, with 7 bases matching TRBD1. Germline trimming cut 10 bases from V and 0 bases from J; bases unmatched to any gene: 6. The CDR3 totals 14 residues.

This clonotype appeared many times. The chain carries TRBV9 and TRBJ1-1; no clear D. The CDR3 contains 14 residues. Germline V gives CDR1 SGDLS, CDR2 YYNGEE. The V end was cut by 0 bases, the J end by 4 bases, with 10 bases between. This CDR3 is CASSVGPGPTEAFF. In DNA form, the CDR3 reads TGTGCCAGCAGCGTAGGTCCAGGCCCCACTGAAGCTTTCTTT.

The CDR3 coding sequence is TGTGCCAGCAGCCAAGCGGGGGCCACAGATACGCAGTATTTT. It encodes CASSQAGATDTQYF. This chain uses TRBV6-5 with TRBJ2-3; the match to TRBD2 covers 8 bases. After removal of 6 bases from V and 2 bases from J, the junction contained 4 bases not matched to a gene. The CDR3 consists of 14 residues. Germline CDR1 reads MNHEY; CDR2 reads SVGAGI.